A selection of T cell receptor beta chains follows, all from one sample in a study of shared clonotypes between healthy human individuals. Measured with immunoSEQ multiplex PCR; TCRdb has only the in-frame clones, and not every one. The sample holds approximately 2.5 million clones; 93% are singletons and the top ten take roughly 0.39%. Sequences were obtained from naive CD4+ T cells from PBMCs. The receptors were sampled from a young man in good health. Some clones in this sample may be carry-over from other donors' samples. Both conserved end residues are part of each CDR3. Fields, in order: V gene, CDR3 protein.

V gene: TRBV28; CDR3 protein: CASSLSGSLGWTQYF
V gene: TRBV5-4; CDR3 protein: CASSLFFSTDTQYF
V gene: TRBV29-1; CDR3 protein: CSARPDTGGLNEQFF
V gene: TRBV19; CDR3 protein: CASSIFLGSSYTF
V gene: TRBV6-1; CDR3 protein: CASSTLGGGKNIQYF
V gene: TRBV7-3; CDR3 protein: CASSLTGQGETQYF
V gene: TRBV28; CDR3 protein: CASSLSPQGEAFF
V gene: TRBV28; CDR3 protein: CASSFGGAVTLNTEAFF
V gene: TRBV11-2; CDR3 protein: CASILAGGLAGELFF
V gene: TRBV5-1; CDR3 protein: CASSFQDSSTDTQYF
V gene: TRBV19; CDR3 protein: CASSSPHVSGNTIYF
V gene: TRBV5-5; CDR3 protein: CASKRDYMNTGELFF
V gene: TRBV20-1; CDR3 protein: CSATLPDTQYF
V gene: TRBV4-2; CDR3 protein: CASSQAVAGVADTQYF
V gene: TRBV27; CDR3 protein: CASSLSQGRASGRTYNEQFF
V gene: TRBV18; CDR3 protein: CASSPTGTGSYNEQFF
V gene: TRBV18; CDR3 protein: CASSPNLLRANEKLFF
V gene: TRBV18; CDR3 protein: CASSPGSGGAEKLFF
V gene: TRBV7-2; CDR3 protein: CASSLPRGGNQETQYF
V gene: TRBV5-6; CDR3 protein: CASSLGSGLAGEQYF
V gene: TRBV6-4; CDR3 protein: CASSDSGGGNYGYTF
V gene: TRBV4-1; CDR3 protein: CASSQIGGRSSYNEQFF